The present T cell receptor beta chain was sequenced within a study of patients and donors after allogeneic stem cell transplantation. V was clipped by 2 bases and J by 3 bases; unmatched bases: 9. Germline CDR1 LGHDT, CDR2 YNNKEL (reference sequence). CDR3 length equals 16 residues. TCRdb ran MiXCR on the RT-PCR reads and lists one entry per CDR3 protein. The sample lists about 960,000 distinct CDR3 sequences; 18% were seen once. The chain links TRBV3-1 to TRBJ1-2; 7 nucleotides align to TRBD1. The material sequenced was blood, either unsorted or a sorted T cell fraction (not recorded which). This TCR was sampled from a human donor who was either an allogeneic HSCT recipient or a stem cell or donor lymphocyte infusion donor (not recorded which). It is not recorded whose cells these are; they may come from a transplant donor. The DNA for the CDR3 is TGTGCCAGCAGCCAAAATCCGAAGGGGGCTCACTATGGCTACACCTTC. It yields the protein CASSQNPKGAHYGYTF.